This TCR beta chain was captured in a study of blood T cell repertoires in COVID-19. The wider study: There were acute and convalescent COVID-19 samples, and they came from the United States, Italy and Spain. From T cells, B-cell-depleted T cells, or PBMCs came the material, which was cDNA or gDNA.

Original processing notes: Counts of nucleated cells, estimated from reference gene primer amplification, were obtained. TCRdb's table, derived via immunoSEQ multiplex PCR, lists solely in-frame clones and lacks some. The D gene and trimming were derived from the DNA, and the V and J assignments and clone size from that table. This sample has approximately 350,000 clones, with about 83% found just once. The CDR3 loop spans 19 amino acids. Germline CDR1 and CDR2: SNHLY and FYNNEI. V gave up 6 bases and J gave up 1 base, with 22 bases separating them. The chain is built from TRBV2 and TRBJ1-6, with D possibly TRBD1 on 5 matching bases. The sample consisted of peripheral blood. The sequence was collected from a man younger than 40 with active or convalescent COVID-19. The CDR3 region has the DNA TGTGCCAGCAGGGCTCGGCAGGGCGGGGTAGGGTCCTATAATTCACCCCTCCACTTT. It is translated as CASRARQGGVGSYNSPLHF.